A single sample gave rise to the 3 T cell receptor beta chains below, sequenced in a study of blood T cell repertoires in COVID-19 (dated by TCRdb to about 2020). Library prep was done by the immunoSEQ multiplex PCR assay. TCRdb holds this immuneACCESS table with in-frame rearrangements only. Some clones are missing; in checked studies, unresolved V genes explain under half, and the rest has no known cause. Within this sample are more than 110,000 clones, with roughly 76% of them counted one time only. The ten biggest clones cover roughly 14% of the sample. Material: peripheral blood. These receptors all come from a man of 80 years or more with acute or convalescent COVID-19.

V usage is TRBV24-1 and J usage is TRBJ2-1, with D perhaps TRBD2 (6 bases). CDR1 and CDR2 from the germline V gene are KGHDR and SFDVKD. The V and J ends lost 5 bases and 6 bases respectively, with 16 bases between them. This CDR3 is built from 15 residues. The CDR3 protein is CATSGSLGGGNEQFF. In nucleotides, the CDR3 is TGTGCCACCAGTGGGTCCCTGGGGGGTGGCAATGAGCAGTTCTTC.

The chain combines TRBV18 with TRBJ2-1, with a tentative D call TRBD1 (6 bases). Trimming removed 6 bases at V and 5 bases at J, with 17 bases between. The CDR3 consists of 15 residues. CDR1 KGHSH and CDR2 LQKENI come from the germline V gene. In DNA form, the CDR3 reads TGTGCCAGCTCCCTAGGACAGAGTACTAACAATGAGCAGTTCTTC. This translates into CASSLGQSTNNEQFF. The full variable domain, with the rest looked up from reference TRBV18 and TRBJ2-1, is NAGVMQNPRHLVRRRGQEARLRCSPMKGHSHVYWYRQLPEEGLKFMVYLQKENIIDESGMPKERFSAEFPKEGPSILRIQQVVRGDSAAYFCASSLGQSTNNEQFFGPGTRLTVL.

This sequence joins TRBV28 and TRBJ1-5, with D tentatively TRBD1 (6 bases). V was shortened by 4 bases and J by 7 bases, with 17 bases between the two germline ends. This CDR3 is built from 15 residues. Germline values: CDR1 MDHEN, CDR2 SYDVKM. The CDR3 DNA follows: TGTGCCAGCAGTTCTCTCATCAGGGGAAAACAGCCCCAGCATTTT. This sequence encodes CASSSLIRGKQPQHF.